The text below deals with one T cell receptor beta chain. No antigen is known for it. The CDR3 consists of 17 residues. The germline V gene has CDR1 SGHAT and CDR2 FQNNGV. J lost 0 bases, V lost 5 bases, and 7 bases had no gene match. This entry is derived from a study of lymphopenia after photon versus proton radiotherapy. Only in-frame clones appear in the TCRdb table, and some are missing; sequencing was by immunoSEQ multiplex PCR. This table has roughly 40,000 clones, about 83% appearing once. Study conclusions and caveats: Proton therapy kept repertoires fairly stable, unlike photons, which gained effector/memory cells. After the lymphocyte nadir, photon-treated repertoires showed oligoclonal expansion, especially of CD8+ Temra cells. Better survival with proton therapy was suggested as possible, not demonstrated. Post-nadir TCR diversity decline inversely tracked overall survival among those who died.

The chain has TRBV11-2 and TRBJ2-6; 7 bases are shared with TRBD1. Sequencing was performed on peripheral blood, taken from a patient treated with proton-based radiotherapy. The source of this sequence is a woman between 65 and 79 years old with pancreatic cancer. CDR3 nucleotide sequence: TGTGCCAGCAGCCGCGAGACAGGGTTCTCTGGGGCCAACGTCCTGACTTTC. Protein product: CASSRETGFSGANVLTF.